This T cell receptor (beta chain) was sequenced during a study of beta chain features in type 1 diabetes. CD4+ cells of the naive, central memory, regulatory and stem cell-like memory types were sorted via CD45RO/CCR7/CD25/CD127/CD95/CD27. The study reverse transcribed the entire isolated RNA, so it sequenced expressed TCRB transcripts. TCRdb's copy holds only in-frame clones and misses some; the assay was immunoSEQ multiplex PCR. In the table there are 200,000 to 250,000 clones, roughly 9.6% of which are singletons. Study findings and constraints: Researchers reported that naive, central memory and Treg TCRB repertoires appeared more similar in patients than in healthy donors. In these data, an HLA type influence on TCRB rearrangement remained unresolved.

This clone showed up just a few times. Its cognate antigen is unknown. There are 15 residues in the CDR3. CDR1 GTSNPN and CDR2 SVGIG come from the germline V gene (reference sequence). The V and J ends lost 4 bases and 5 bases, in that order; junction bases with no gene match: 10. The receptor was isolated from a woman between 18 and 30 years old in good health. J is TRBJ2-5 and V is TRBV30; 10 nucleotides agree with TRBD2. The sample consisted of naive CD4+ T cells from blood. The DNA for the CDR3 is TGTGCCTGGAACAGCGGGGGGGCCGTAACCGAGACCCAGTACTTC. It specifies CAWNSGGAVTETQYF.